This T cell receptor beta chain was found in a study of blood T cell repertoires in COVID-19. Clones were read by immunoSEQ multiplex PCR, and TCRdb kept only the in-frame ones, dropping some. The data contain some 96,000 clones, approximately 82% of them singletons. V dropped 7 bases and J dropped 4 bases, with 13 bases sitting between them. Germline-derived CDR1 and CDR2 are SQVTM and ANQGSEA. The CDR3 totals 12 residues. The TCR was taken from a human donor in a cohort sampled during active COVID-19. The chain recombines TRBV29-1 with TRBJ1-2, with D hard to call. Input material: peripheral blood. CDR3 sequence: CSGGGVGYGYTF. DNA for the CDR3: TGCAGCGGCGGCGGGGTGGGCTATGGCTACACCTTC. The full variable domain, with the rest looked up from reference TRBV29-1 and TRBJ1-2, is SAVISQKPSRDICQRGTSLTIQCQVDSQVTMMFWYRQQPGQSLTLIATANQGSEATYESGFVIDKFPISRPNLTFSTLTVSNMSPEDSSIYLCSGGGVGYGYTFGSGTRLTVV.